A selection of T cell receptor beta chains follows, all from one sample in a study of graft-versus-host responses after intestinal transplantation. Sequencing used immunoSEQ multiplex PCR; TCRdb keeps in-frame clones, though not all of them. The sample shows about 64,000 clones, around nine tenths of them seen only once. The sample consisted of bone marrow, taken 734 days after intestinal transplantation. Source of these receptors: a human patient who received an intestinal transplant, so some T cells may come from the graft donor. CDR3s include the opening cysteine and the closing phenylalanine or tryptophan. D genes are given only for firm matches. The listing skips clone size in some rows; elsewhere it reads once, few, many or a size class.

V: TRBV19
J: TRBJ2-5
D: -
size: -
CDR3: CASSNTAGGRGETQYF
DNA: TGTGCCAGTAGCAATACAGCGGGCGGGCGGGGAGAGACCCAGTACTTC

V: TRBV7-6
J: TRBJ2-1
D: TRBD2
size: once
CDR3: CASSGLAEGEQFF
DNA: TGTGCCAGCAGCGGACTAGCGGAGGGTGAGCAGTTCTTC

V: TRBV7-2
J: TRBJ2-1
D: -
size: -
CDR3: CASSASLSSRSYNEQFF
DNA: TGTGCCAGCAGCGCCTCCCTGAGCTCCCGGTCCTACAATGAGCAGTTCTTC

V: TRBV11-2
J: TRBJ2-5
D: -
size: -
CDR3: CASSLEERGEETQYF
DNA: TGTGCCAGCAGCTTAGAGGAAAGGGGGGAGGAGACCCAGTACTTC

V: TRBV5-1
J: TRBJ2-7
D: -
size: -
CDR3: CASTSGTSLGEQYF
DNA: TGCGCCAGCACCTCCGGGACTTCCCTGGGGGAGCAGTACTTC

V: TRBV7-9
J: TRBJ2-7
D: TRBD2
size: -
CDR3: CASSLDSLAGEQYF
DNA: TGTGCCAGCAGCTTAGACTCGTTAGCGGGCGAGCAGTACTTC

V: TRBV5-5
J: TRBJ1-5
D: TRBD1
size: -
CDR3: CASSPGGSNQPQHF
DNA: TGTGCCAGCAGCCCAGGGGGCAGCAATCAGCCCCAGCATTTT

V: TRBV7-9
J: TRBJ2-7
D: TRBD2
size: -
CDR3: CASSLAAGGPSYEQYF
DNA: TGTGCCAGCAGCTTAGCGGCGGGAGGTCCGTCCTACGAGCAGTACTTC

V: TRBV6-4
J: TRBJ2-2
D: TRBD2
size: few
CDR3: CASSGTSTGELFF
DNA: TGTGCCAGCAGTGGGACTAGCACCGGGGAGCTGTTTTTT

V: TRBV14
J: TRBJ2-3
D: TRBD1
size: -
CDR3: CASSQGQGGTDTQYF
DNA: TGTGCCAGCAGCCAAGGACAGGGAGGCACAGATACGCAGTATTTT

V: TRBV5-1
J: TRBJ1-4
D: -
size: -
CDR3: CASSSTSQIEKLFF
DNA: TGCGCCAGCTCGTCGACATCCCAGATTGAAAAACTGTTTTTT

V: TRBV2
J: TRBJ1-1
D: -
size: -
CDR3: CASSGGWTFEAFF
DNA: TGTGCCAGCAGTGGGGGGTGGACCTTTGAAGCTTTCTTT

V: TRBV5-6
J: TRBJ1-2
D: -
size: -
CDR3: CASSLGASGYTF
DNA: TGTGCCAGCAGCTTGGGAGCGTCGGGCTACACCTTC

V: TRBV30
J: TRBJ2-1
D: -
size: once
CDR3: CAWTGNEQFF
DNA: TGTGCCTGGACTGGCAATGAGCAGTTCTTC

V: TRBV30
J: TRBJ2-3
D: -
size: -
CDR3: CAWSIRTRKFTDTQYF
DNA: TGTGCCTGGAGTATCCGGACTCGGAAATTTACAGATACGCAGTATTTT

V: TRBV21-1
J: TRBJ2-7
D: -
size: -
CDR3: CASKRTSAHWVYEQYF
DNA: TGTGCCAGCAAGCGGACTAGCGCCCATTGGGTCTACGAGCAGTACTTC

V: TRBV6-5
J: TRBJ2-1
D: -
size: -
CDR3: CASSPSGAYNEQFF
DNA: TGTGCCAGCAGTCCGAGCGGAGCCTACAATGAGCAGTTCTTC

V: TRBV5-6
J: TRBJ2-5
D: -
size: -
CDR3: CASSLEGREETQYF
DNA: TGTGCCAGCAGCTTGGAGGGCAGGGAAGAGACCCAGTACTTC

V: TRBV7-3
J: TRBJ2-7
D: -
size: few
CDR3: CASSLIRGYEQYF
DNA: TGTGCCAGCAGCCTTATAAGGGGCTACGAGCAGTACTTC

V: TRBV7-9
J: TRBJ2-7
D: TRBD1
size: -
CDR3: CASSFQGAAYEQYF
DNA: TGTGCCAGCAGCTTTCAGGGGGCGGCCTACGAGCAGTACTTC

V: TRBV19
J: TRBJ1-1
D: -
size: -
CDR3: CASRSGRLNTEAFF
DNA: TGTGCCAGTAGATCGGGAAGGCTGAACACTGAAGCTTTCTTT

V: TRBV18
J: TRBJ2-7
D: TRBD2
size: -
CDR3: CASSPGLADYEQYF
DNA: TGTGCCAGCTCCCCGGGACTAGCAGACTACGAGCAGTACTTC

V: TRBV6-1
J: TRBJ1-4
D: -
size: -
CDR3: CASSEVGGPNEKLFF
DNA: TGTGCCAGCAGTGAAGTAGGAGGGCCGAATGAAAAACTGTTTTTT

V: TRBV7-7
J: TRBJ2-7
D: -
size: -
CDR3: CASSLGQGGNYEQYF
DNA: TGTGCCAGCAGCTTAGGGCAGGGGGGAAACTACGAGCAGTACTTC

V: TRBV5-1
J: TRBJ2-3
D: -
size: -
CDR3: CASSLAMPDTQYF
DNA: TGCGCCAGCAGCTTGGCCATGCCAGATACGCAGTATTTT

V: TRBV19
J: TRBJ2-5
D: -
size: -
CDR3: CASSITTSQETQYF
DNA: TGTGCCAGTAGTATCACTACCAGCCAAGAGACCCAGTACTTC

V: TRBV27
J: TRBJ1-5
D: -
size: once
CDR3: CASSLSDSSNQPQHF
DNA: TGTGCCAGCAGTTTATCTGACAGTAGCAATCAGCCCCAGCATTTT

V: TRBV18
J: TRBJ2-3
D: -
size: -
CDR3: CASSPLMSGFGEADTQYF
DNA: TGTGCCAGCTCACCTCTTATGTCAGGGTTTGGTGAGGCAGATACGCAGTATTTT

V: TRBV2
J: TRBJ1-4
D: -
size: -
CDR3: CASSGGEREKLFF
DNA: TGTGCCAGCAGTGGGGGTGAGCGTGAAAAACTGTTTTTT

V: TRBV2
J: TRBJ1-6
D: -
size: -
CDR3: CASSEGTPWNSPLHF
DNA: TGTGCCAGCAGTGAGGGCACCCCCTGGAATTCACCCCTCCACTTT

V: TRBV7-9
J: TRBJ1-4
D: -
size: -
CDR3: CASSLGTASNEKLFF
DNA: TGTGCCAGCAGCTTAGGTACAGCCTCTAATGAAAAACTGTTTTTT

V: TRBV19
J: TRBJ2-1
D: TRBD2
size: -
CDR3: CASNRLAGGHRYEQFF
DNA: TGTGCCAGTAACCGTCTAGCGGGAGGACACCGGTATGAGCAGTTCTTC

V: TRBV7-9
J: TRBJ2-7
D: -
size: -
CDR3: CASIRGSGYEQYF
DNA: TGTGCCAGCATCCGGGGTAGCGGCTACGAGCAGTACTTC

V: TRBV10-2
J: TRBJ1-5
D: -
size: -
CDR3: CASSEPTTGNQPQHF
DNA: TGCGCCAGCAGTGAGCCAACCACGGGCAATCAGCCCCAGCATTTT

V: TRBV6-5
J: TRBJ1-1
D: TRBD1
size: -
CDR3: CASTPGQGVEAFF
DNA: TGTGCCAGCACTCCGGGACAGGGGGTTGAAGCTTTCTTT

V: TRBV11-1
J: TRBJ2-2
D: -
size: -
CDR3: CASSPLGTGELFF
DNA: TGTGCCAGCAGCCCCTTGGGAACCGGGGAGCTGTTTTTT

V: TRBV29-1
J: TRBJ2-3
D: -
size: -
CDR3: CSVKQRYTDTQYF
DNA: TGCAGCGTTAAACAGAGATACACAGATACGCAGTATTTT

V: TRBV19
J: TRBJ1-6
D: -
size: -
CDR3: CASSIAGVPPLHF
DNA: TGTGCCAGTAGTATAGCAGGGGTACCACCCCTCCACTTT

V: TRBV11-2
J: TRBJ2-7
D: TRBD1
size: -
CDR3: CASSLDRGRGLGEQYF
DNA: TGTGCCAGCAGCTTAGATCGGGGAAGGGGGCTAGGGGAGCAGTACTTC

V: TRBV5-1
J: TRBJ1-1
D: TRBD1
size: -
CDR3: CASSWTGGQGATEAFF
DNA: TGCGCCAGCAGCTGGACTGGGGGACAGGGGGCGACTGAAGCTTTCTTT

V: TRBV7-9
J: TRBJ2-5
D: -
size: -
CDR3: CASSGREVPVSQYF
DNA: TGTGCCAGCAGCGGCAGGGAAGTGCCCGTGTCCCAGTACTTC

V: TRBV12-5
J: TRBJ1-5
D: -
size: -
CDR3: CASGLVLLAEGQPQHF
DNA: TGTGCTAGTGGTTTGGTACTTTTGGCGGAGGGTCAGCCCCAGCATTTT

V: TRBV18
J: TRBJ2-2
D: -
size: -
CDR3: CASSTGITFETGELFF
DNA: TGTGCCAGCTCAACCGGGATAACATTTGAGACCGGGGAGCTGTTTTTT

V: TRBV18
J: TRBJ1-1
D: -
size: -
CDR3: CASSQGSGDKNTEAFF
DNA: TGTGCCAGCTCGCAGGGAAGCGGGGACAAGAACACTGAAGCTTTCTTT

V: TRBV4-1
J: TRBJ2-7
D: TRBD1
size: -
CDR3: CASSQPTGGYEQYF
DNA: TGCGCCAGCAGCCAACCTACAGGGGGCTACGAGCAGTACTTC

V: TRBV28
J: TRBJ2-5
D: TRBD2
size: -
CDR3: CASSFRTRIGETQYF
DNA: TGTGCCAGCAGTTTTCGGACTAGAATAGGAGAGACCCAGTACTTC

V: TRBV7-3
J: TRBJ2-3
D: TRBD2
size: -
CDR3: CASSQEGLAGGPVTDTQYF
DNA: TGTGCCAGCAGCCAAGAGGGACTAGCGGGGGGGCCCGTCACAGATACGCAGTATTTT

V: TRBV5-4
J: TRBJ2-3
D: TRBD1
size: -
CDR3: CASSTTGYDTQYF
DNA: TGTGCCAGCAGCACGACAGGGTATGATACGCAGTATTTT

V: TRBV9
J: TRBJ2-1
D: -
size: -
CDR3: CASSPQGSPYNEQFF
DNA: TGTGCCAGCAGCCCCCAGGGGTCCCCCTACAATGAGCAGTTCTTC